The source of this TCR beta chain is a study of T cell responses to AZD1222 COVID-19 vaccine. Germline V gene sequence: CDR1 MRHNA, CDR2 SNTAGT. Trimming cost V 5 bases and J 4 bases, with 9 bases left between them. The CDR3 contains 13 residues. Profiled with immunoSEQ multiplex PCR; TCRdb holds only in-frame clones, not every one. The data show about 150,000 clones, roughly 94% seen once. This material consisted of peripheral blood, taken on day 0 of AZD1222 vaccination. The receptor comes from an adult in good health. This chain joins TRBV6-4 and TRBJ1-5; no clear D. CDR3 residues: CASSQSRNQPQHF. The CDR3 DNA follows: TGTGCCAGCAGTCAAAGTAGGAATCAGCCCCAGCATTTT.